Presented here are 19 T cell receptor beta chains from one specimen sequenced in a study of response to subunit inactivated influenza vaccine. Each CDR3 protein is one row after TCRdb ran MiXCR on the RT-PCR reads. Among roughly 570,000 distinct CDR3 sequences listed, roughly 13% were seen once. Sequenced here: PBMCs from blood, sampled around seven weeks after vaccination. These receptors were collected from a man aged 50 to 59 who received an inactivated influenza vaccine.

This clonotype was seen many times. The gene calls are TRBV4-3 and TRBJ2-7; D call uncertain. Per the germline V gene, CDR1 is LGHNA and CDR2 is YSLEER. Trimming cost V 0 bases and J 1 base, with 10 bases left between them. The CDR3 sequence is 15 residues long. The CDR3 loop is CASSQESARSYEQYF. The CDR3 DNA reads TGCGCCAGCAGCCAAGAATCGGCCCGGTCCTACGAGCAGTACTTC.

Only a few counts were recorded for this clonotype. The chain carries TRBV28 and TRBJ2-2; TRBD2 aligns across 9 bases. The germline V gene has CDR1 MDHEN and CDR2 SYDVKM. V was pared by 6 bases and J by 7 bases, with 9 bases of the junction left unmatched. This CDR3 is built from 15 residues. The CDR3 protein is CASSSTSGRYGELFF. For the CDR3, the DNA is TGTGCCAGCAGCTCCACCAGCGGGAGGTACGGGGAGCTGTTTTTT.

In its sample, this clonotype was seen a few times. This chain links TRBV7-9 with TRBJ1-1, with no clear D. The germline gives CDR1 SEHNR, CDR2 FQNEAQ (reference sequence). The V end lost 8 bases, the J end lost 7 bases, and 8 bases lay between the germline ends. The CDR3 totals 10 residues. In nucleotides, the CDR3 is TGTGCCAGCCAGCTTAATGAAGCTTTCTTT. Its translation: CASQLNEAFF.

This clonotype was recorded many times. V is TRBV29-1 and J is TRBJ1-2; 10 nucleotides align to TRBD1. This CDR3 has 14 amino acids. Germline V gene data show CDR1 as SQVTM and CDR2 as ANQGSEA. With V trimmed by 1 base and J by 6 bases, 5 bases remained unmatched. The CDR3 protein is CSVEGEDRGDGYTF. The CDR3 bases are TGCAGCGTTGAAGGGGAGGACAGGGGGGATGGCTACACCTTC.

The chain employs TRBV7-2 and TRBJ1-5; 7 nucleotides align to TRBD1. V lost 2 bases to trimming and J lost 7 bases; unmatched junction nucleotides: 14. CDR3 length equals 17 residues. The germline gives CDR1 SGHTA, CDR2 FQGNSA. CDR3 nucleotides: TGTGCCAGCAGCTTACCGAGGGCAGGGGGTCTGTGGCAGCCCCAGCATTTT. It yields the protein CASSLPRAGGLWQPQHF.

This clonotype was seen a few times. The chain carries TRBV6-1 and TRBJ2-1; possible D gene TRBD2, 5 bases. In germline, CDR1 is MNHNS, CDR2 SASEGT. Trimming took 8 bases from V and 3 from J, leaving 11 bases between them. The CDR3 sequence is 13 residues long. In DNA form, the CDR3 reads TGTGCCAGCGCGGGCGGCCTCTACAATGAGCAGTTCTTC. Protein: CASAGGLYNEQFF.

This clonotype occurred many times. This chain uses TRBV5-6 with TRBJ2-1; D is perhaps TRBD1 (5 bases). Trimming cost V 2 bases and J 0 bases, with 9 bases left between them. Germline CDR1 reads SGHDT; CDR2 reads YYEEEE. The CDR3 extends over 15 amino acids. CDR3 coding DNA: TGTGCCAGCAGCTTCGACAGAAGCTCCTACAATGAGCAGTTCTTC. Its protein is CASSFDRSSYNEQFF.

As regards this clonotype: A much larger clone differs by one base, so this may be a read error. The gene calls are TRBV29-1 and TRBJ1-1; TRBD1 is a possible D gene (5 bases). Germline loops: CDR1 SQVTM, CDR2 ANQGSEA. Trimming took 6 bases from V and 8 from J, leaving 22 bases between them. The CDR3 is 14 amino acids. The CDR3 is CSVPAWLGPREAFF. CDR3 nucleotide sequence: TGCAGCGTCCCTGCGTGGCTGGGGCCCAGGGAAGCTTTCTTT.

This clonotype appeared a few times. The chain is built from TRBV12-3 or TRBV12-4 and TRBJ1-1; TRBD1 matches at 7 bases. Germline trimming cut 6 bases from V and 1 base from J; bases unmatched to any gene: 5. This CDR3 contains 14 residues. The CDR3 region has the DNA TGTGCCAGCAGACCCGGGACAGCGAACACTGAAGCTTTCTTT. The encoded protein is CASRPGTANTEAFF.

This chain connects TRBV20-1 to TRBJ2-1; 8 bases are shared with TRBD2. The CDR3 spans 16 residues. Germline values: CDR1 DFQATT, CDR2 SNEGSKA (reference sequence). Trimming at V came to 2 bases and at J to 0 bases, leaving 6 bases not matched to a gene. The CDR3 here is CSARRREAGSYNEQFF. CDR3 DNA: TGCAGTGCTAGAAGGCGGGAGGCCGGCTCCTACAATGAGCAGTTCTTC.

This clonotype came up many times. The chain joins TRBV6-1 to TRBJ2-7; 9 positions match TRBD2. From germline, CDR1 is MNHNS and CDR2 SASEGT. Trimming took 6 bases from V and 0 from J; bases not matched to a gene: 6. This CDR3 is built from 15 residues. The chain's CDR3 is CASSLTSGPSYEQYF. The CDR3 DNA follows: TGTGCCAGCAGCCTAACTAGCGGGCCCTCCTACGAGCAGTACTTC.

For the CDR3, the DNA is TGTGCCAGCAGTTTAGAAGAGGCGCCCCAGCATTTT. Translation gives CASSLEEAPQHF. V and J are TRBV12-3 or TRBV12-4 and TRBJ1-5; D uncertain. This CDR3 region has 12 residues. V lost 1 base, J lost 9 bases, and 7 bases lay in between.

The genes are TRBV2 and TRBJ1-5; D is ambiguous. V was clipped by 6 bases and J by 0 bases, with 18 bases between them. Looked up from germline, CDR1 is SNHLY and CDR2 is FYNNEI. This CDR3 is 17 amino acids long. The CDR3 loop is CASSPRGQTYSNQPQHF. CDR3 bases: TGTGCCAGCAGCCCACGAGGGCAGACGTATAGCAATCAGCCCCAGCATTTT.

This clonotype was seen a few times. V gene TRBV12-3 or TRBV12-4 combines with J gene TRBJ2-5; 10 bases are a match to TRBD2. The ends lost 6 bases at V and 5 bases at J; junction bases unmatched: 12. The CDR3 extends over 16 amino acids. The CDR3 sequence: CASRPRTSGRGETQYF. The CDR3 DNA follows: TGTGCCAGCAGGCCCCGGACTAGCGGTCGGGGGGAGACCCAGTACTTC.

This clonotype was picked up a small number of times. This rearrangement joins TRBV4-3 to TRBJ2-2; 7 bases match TRBD2. The CDR3 is 16 residues long. After removal of 0 bases from V and 4 bases from J, the junction contained 5 bases not matched to a gene. The germline CDR1 and CDR2 sequences are LGHNA and YSLEER. The CDR3, as DNA: TGCGCCAGCAGCCAAGAGAGCGGGGCCATCACCGGGGAGCTGTTTTTT. This sequence encodes CASSQESGAITGELFF.

This clonotype was observed a few times. The chain has TRBV6-2 or TRBV6-3 and TRBJ2-7; no firm D call. V lost 5 bases, J lost 2 bases, and 16 bases lay in between. There are 15 residues in the CDR3. Germline V gene sequence: CDR1 MNHEY, CDR2 SVGEGT. For the CDR3, the DNA is TGTGCCAGCAGTAAAACAGCCTTGGGGACCTACGAGCAGTACTTC. Translated, it gives CASSKTALGTYEQYF.

This chain connects TRBV19 to TRBJ1-5; D not resolved. The germline V gene encodes CDR1 LNHDA and CDR2 SQIVND (reference sequence). The CDR3 is made up of 14 amino acids. The V end lost 7 bases, the J end lost 1 base, and 11 bases lay between the germline ends. DNA of the CDR3: TGTGCCAGTACTCCGATACCCAGCAATCAGCCCCAGCATTTT. This codes for CASTPIPSNQPQHF.

This clonotype was seen ten or more times. The chain couples TRBV14 to TRBJ1-3, with D possibly matching TRBD1 (5 bases). This CDR3 is 11 amino acids long. Germline lookup yields CDR1 SGHDN and CDR2 FVKESK. The germline V and J ends were trimmed by 6 bases and 8 bases, with 8 bases remaining between them. The CDR3 reads CASRRDYTIYF. The CDR3, as DNA: TGTGCCAGCAGACGGGACTACACCATATATTTT.

The chain is built from TRBV20-1 and TRBJ1-2; weak D call: TRBD1 (5 bases). V was cut by 7 bases and J by 6 bases, with 12 bases left in between. Germline CDR1 is DFQATT and CDR2 is SNEGSKA (reference sequence). The CDR3 spans 11 residues. The CDR3 DNA follows: TGCAGTGACGGCAGGGCGGATGGCTACACCTTC. Amino acids: CSDGRADGYTF.